These 14 T cell receptor beta chains were all obtained from the same sample, sequenced in a study of blood T cell repertoires in COVID-19. TCRdb's table, derived via immunoSEQ multiplex PCR, lists solely in-frame clones and lacks some. There are 25,000 to 30,000 clones in the sample; around 86% occur only once, and roughly 14% lies in the top ten. The sequenced sample was peripheral blood. Source of these receptors: a human donor in a cohort sampled during active COVID-19. The donor label of this sample is uncertain.

The chain recombines TRBV5-1 with TRBJ1-2, with 9 positions matching TRBD1. This CDR3 has 12 amino acids. With V trimmed by 5 bases and J by 8 bases, 4 bases remained unmatched. CDR1 is SGHRS, CDR2 YFSETQ, per germline. CDR3 loop: CASRTDRGGYTF. CDR3 DNA sequence: TGCGCCAGCAGAACGGACAGGGGAGGCTACACCTTC.

The V call is TRBV5-6, the J call TRBJ2-5; 9 bases align to TRBD1. The V gene's germline CDR1 is SGHDT and CDR2 YYEEEE. V lost 1 base, J lost 5 bases, and 18 bases stayed unmatched. CDR3 length equals 19 residues. As DNA, the CDR3 is TGTGCCAGCAGCTTGAGACCGGGACAGGGAATTCGCTATCAGGAGACCCAGTACTTC. Its protein is CASSLRPGQGIRYQETQYF. The full variable domain, rest sourced from reference TRBV5-6 and TRBJ2-5, is DAGVTQSPTHLIKTRGQQVTLRCSPKSGHDTVSWYQQALGQGPQFIFQYYEEEERQRGNFPDRFSGHQFPNYSSELNVNALLLGDSALYLCASSLRPGQGIRYQETQYFGPGTRLLVL.

The chain recombines TRBV4-1 with TRBJ1-5, with 9 nucleotides matching TRBD1. Germline V gives CDR1 MGHRA, CDR2 YSYEKL. The CDR3 spans 15 residues. The ends lost 0 bases at V and 6 bases at J; junction bases unmatched: 3. Here the CDR3 DNA reads TGCGCCAGCAGCCAAGATTACAGGGGGCTTCAGCCCCAGCATTTT. Its protein is CASSQDYRGLQPQHF.

V is TRBV4-3 and J is TRBJ2-2; D is uncertain. CDR1 is LGHNA, CDR2 YSLEER, per germline. The V end lost 1 base, the J end lost 2 bases, and 8 bases lay between the germline ends. The CDR3 loop spans 15 amino acids. The CDR3 region is CASSQGPSNTGELFF. The CDR3, as DNA: TGCGCCAGCAGCCAAGGCCCTAGTAACACCGGGGAGCTGTTTTTT.

The chain uses TRBV10-1 and TRBJ2-5; D might be TRBD2 (5 bases). With 2 bases removed from V and 3 bases from J, the gap between germline ends came to 13 bases. The CDR3 is 15 residues long. In germline, CDR1 is WNHNN, CDR2 SYGVQD (reference sequence). CDR3 amino acids: CASSEEERIKETQYF. DNA of the CDR3: TGCGCCAGCAGTGAGGAAGAGCGGATTAAAGAGACCCAGTACTTC.

This chain connects TRBV6-5 to TRBJ1-2; D might be TRBD1 (5 bases). The CDR3 runs 15 residues. V gave up 2 bases and J gave up 2 bases, with 12 bases separating them. From germline, CDR1 is MNHEY and CDR2 SVGAGI. This chain's CDR3 is CASSYGYRPNYGYTF. Here the CDR3 DNA reads TGTGCCAGCAGTTACGGGTACAGGCCGAACTATGGCTACACCTTC.

This clone was recorded only once. The genes are TRBV6-5 and TRBJ1-3; D is undetermined. This CDR3 spans 14 amino acids. Deletions cut 4 bases from V and 0 bases from J, with 7 bases between. Germline assignment: CDR1 MNHEY and CDR2 SVGAGI. The chain's CDR3 is CASSSGSSGNTIYF. CDR3 nucleotide sequence: TGTGCCAGCAGTTCAGGAAGCTCTGGAAACACCATATATTTT.

The V and J genes are TRBV29-1 and TRBJ1-1; TRBD1 matches 7 bases. Germline assignment: CDR1 SQVTM and CDR2 ANQGSEA. The CDR3 totals 13 residues. After removal of 6 bases from V and 1 base from J, the junction contained 5 bases not matched to a gene. CDR3 amino acids: CSVEGQQNTEAFF. The CDR3 coding sequence is TGCAGCGTGGAGGGACAGCAGAACACTGAAGCTTTCTTT. The full variable domain, rest sourced from reference TRBV29-1 and TRBJ1-1, is SAVISQKPSRDICQRGTSLTIQCQVDSQVTMMFWYRQQPGQSLTLIATANQGSEATYESGFVIDKFPISRPNLTFSTLTVSNMSPEDSSIYLCSVEGQQNTEAFFGQGTRLTVV.

The chain employs TRBV5-4 and TRBJ2-3; TRBD2 aligns across 11 bases. The germline gives CDR1 SGHNT, CDR2 YYREEE (reference sequence). There are 15 residues in the CDR3. Trimming removed 4 bases from V and 3 bases from J; junction bases left unmatched: 4. CDR3 in amino acids: CASSAASGGTDTQYF. The DNA of the CDR3 is TGTGCCAGCAGCGCCGCTAGCGGGGGGACAGATACGCAGTATTTT.

The chain combines TRBV30 with TRBJ2-2; TRBD1 matches at 10 bases. The CDR3 loop spans 13 amino acids. J gave up 7 bases and V 3 bases, and 2 bases lay outside the gene matches. Germline assignment: CDR1 GTSNPN and CDR2 SVGIG (reference sequence). The CDR3 nucleotides read TGTGCCTGGAGGGGACAGGGGTTCGGGGAGCTGTTTTTT. It yields the protein CAWRGQGFGELFF.

CDR3 loop: CASSQNRVSYEQYF. The CDR3 DNA reads TGTGCCAGCAGCCAAAACAGGGTGTCCTACGAGCAGTACTTC. V is TRBV14 and J is TRBJ2-7; maybe TRBD1 (6 bases). This CDR3 is built from 14 residues. The germline V and J ends were trimmed by 2 bases and 1 base, with 9 bases remaining between them. CDR1 is SGHDN, CDR2 FVKESK, per germline.

This clone was recorded once. V usage is TRBV5-1 and J usage is TRBJ1-2; 7 bases align to TRBD1. Germline V lookup: CDR1 SGHRS, CDR2 YFSETQ. The V gene end was trimmed by 0 bases and the J gene end by 6 bases; junction bases not matched to a gene: 11. The CDR3 covers 16 residues. The CDR3 sequence is CASSLESGSRGNGYTF. The CDR3 DNA sequence: TGCGCCAGCAGCTTGGAATCGGGGTCCAGGGGGAATGGCTACACCTTC.

The V and J genes are TRBV6-4 and TRBJ1-6; D not resolved. V was pared by 7 bases and J by 14 bases, with 24 bases between. The CDR3 covers 15 residues. Germline loops: CDR1 MRHNA, CDR2 SNTAGT. The CDR3 here is CASIWWVTLNSSLHF. DNA of the CDR3: TGTGCCAGCATATGGTGGGTGACTTTGAATTCTTCCCTCCACTTT.

The chain employs TRBV6-2 or TRBV6-3 and TRBJ2-3, with D possibly being TRBD2 (6 bases). The germline V and J ends were trimmed by 2 bases and 4 bases, with 16 bases remaining between them. Germline CDR1 is MNHEY and CDR2 is SVGEGT. This CDR3 spans 16 amino acids. CDR3 DNA: TGTGCCAGCAGTTACCCTCAGGGAGGTCTGGCAGATACGCAGTATTTT. Translation gives CASSYPQGGLADTQYF.